This T cell receptor (beta chain) was found in a study of early T cells in non-severe SARS-CoV-2 infection. About the study: Bulk RNA taken from unsorted whole blood was sequenced, leaving chains unpaired. Notes on the study in general: The VDJdb matching leaned toward anti-spike CD8 responses and overlooked private and CD4 specificities.

This clonotype showed up many times. Its antigen remains unidentified. Unique molecular identifier tags were affixed to discrete cDNA molecules. Each CDR3 protein is one row after TCRdb ran MiXCR on the 5' RACE reads. Altogether roughly 70,000 distinct CDR3 sequences are present, roughly an eighth being singletons, with the ten largest covering roughly 1.3%. After removal of 2 bases from V and 10 bases from J, the junction contained 7 bases not matched to a gene. This CDR3 region has 14 residues. Germline lookup yields CDR1 DFQATT and CDR2 SNEGSKA (reference sequence). The sequenced material came from whole blood. This chain joins TRBV20-1 and TRBJ2-1; 11 bases fit TRBD2. This TCR was recovered from an adult who was a healthcare worker with PCR-confirmed SARS-CoV-2 infection or an uninfected control (not recorded which). CDR3 amino acids: CSARLAGGQGEQFF. CDR3 DNA: TGCAGTGCTAGACTAGCGGGAGGCCAAGGGGAGCAGTTCTTC.